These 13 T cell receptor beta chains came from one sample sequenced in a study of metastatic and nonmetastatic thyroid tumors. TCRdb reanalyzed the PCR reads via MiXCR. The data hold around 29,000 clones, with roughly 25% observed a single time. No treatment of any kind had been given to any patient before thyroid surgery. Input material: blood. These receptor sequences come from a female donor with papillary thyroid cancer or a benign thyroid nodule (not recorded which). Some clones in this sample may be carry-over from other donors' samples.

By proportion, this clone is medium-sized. CDR3 in amino acids: CASSGLTGTSYEQYF. The CDR3 DNA is TGTGCCAGCAGTGGGCTAACCGGGACCAGCTACGAGCAGTACTTC. The gene calls are TRBV25-1 and TRBJ2-7; possibly TRBD1 or TRBD2 for D (5 bases each). The germline V and J ends were trimmed by 4 bases and 3 bases, with 16 bases remaining between them. CDR1 MGHDK and CDR2 SYGVNS come from the germline V gene. This CDR3 has 15 residues.

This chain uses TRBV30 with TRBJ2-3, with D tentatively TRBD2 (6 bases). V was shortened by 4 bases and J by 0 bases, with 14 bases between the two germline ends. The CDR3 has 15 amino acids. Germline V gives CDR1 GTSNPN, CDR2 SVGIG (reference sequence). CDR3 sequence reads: CAWTPGTSSTDTQYF. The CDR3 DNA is TGTGCCTGGACTCCCGGGACTTCTAGCACAGATACGCAGTATTTT.

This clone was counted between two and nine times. The CDR3 DNA follows: TGTGCCAGCAGTGAACACTCCCCCACGGGGCCCCGATCCTACGAGCAGTACTTC. Protein sequence: CASSEHSPTGPRSYEQYF. The chain links TRBV6-1 to TRBJ2-7; D tentatively reads TRBD1 or TRBD2 (5 bases each). The CDR3 runs to 18 residues. V lost 2 bases to trimming and J lost 1 base, with 21 bases between them. Germline CDR1 reads MNHNS; CDR2 reads SASEGT.

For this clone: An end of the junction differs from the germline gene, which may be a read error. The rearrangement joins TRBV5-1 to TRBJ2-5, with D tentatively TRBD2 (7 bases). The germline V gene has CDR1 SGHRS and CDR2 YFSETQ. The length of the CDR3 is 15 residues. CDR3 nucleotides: TGCGACAGCAGCTTGTTTGCGGGGGCTGGGGAGACCAAGTACTTC. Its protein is CDSSLFAGAGETKYF.

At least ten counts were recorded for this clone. The CDR3 reads CASSTTQGVGANVLTF. In DNA, the CDR3 is TGTGCCAGCAGTACCACGCAGGGGGTGGGGGCCAACGTCCTGACTTTC. V usage is TRBV2 and J usage is TRBJ2-6; TRBD1 matches 7 bases. Germline V lookup: CDR1 SNHLY, CDR2 FYNNEI. The CDR3 is 16 residues long. The J segment lost 4 bases and the V segment lost 5 bases, leaving 8 bases of the junction unmatched.

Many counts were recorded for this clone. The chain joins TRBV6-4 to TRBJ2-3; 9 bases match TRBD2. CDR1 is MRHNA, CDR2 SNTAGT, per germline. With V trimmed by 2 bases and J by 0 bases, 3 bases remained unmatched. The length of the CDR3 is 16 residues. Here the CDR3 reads CASSDISGRSTDTQYF. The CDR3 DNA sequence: TGTGCCAGCAGTGACATTAGCGGGAGAAGCACAGATACGCAGTATTTT.

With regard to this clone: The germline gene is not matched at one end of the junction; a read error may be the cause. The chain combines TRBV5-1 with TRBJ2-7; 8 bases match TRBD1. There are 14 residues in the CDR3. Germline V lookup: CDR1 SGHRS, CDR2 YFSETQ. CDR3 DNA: TGCGCCAGCAGCTTGTGTGACAGGGGCTACGAGCAGTACTTT. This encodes CASSLCDRGYEQYF.

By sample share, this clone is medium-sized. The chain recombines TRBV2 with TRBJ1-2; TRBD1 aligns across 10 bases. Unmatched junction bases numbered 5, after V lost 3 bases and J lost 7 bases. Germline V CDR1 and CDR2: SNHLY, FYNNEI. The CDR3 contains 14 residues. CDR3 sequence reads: CASSDRRQGAGYTF. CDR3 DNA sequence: TGTGCCAGCAGTGACCGGAGACAGGGGGCTGGCTACACCTTC.

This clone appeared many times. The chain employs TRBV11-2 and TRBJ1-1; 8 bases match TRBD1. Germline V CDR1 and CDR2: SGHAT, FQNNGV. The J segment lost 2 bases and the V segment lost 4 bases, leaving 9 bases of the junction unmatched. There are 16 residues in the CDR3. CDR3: CASSSAGQGLNTEAFF. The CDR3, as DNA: TGTGCCAGCAGCTCCGCCGGACAGGGATTAAACACTGAAGCTTTCTTT.

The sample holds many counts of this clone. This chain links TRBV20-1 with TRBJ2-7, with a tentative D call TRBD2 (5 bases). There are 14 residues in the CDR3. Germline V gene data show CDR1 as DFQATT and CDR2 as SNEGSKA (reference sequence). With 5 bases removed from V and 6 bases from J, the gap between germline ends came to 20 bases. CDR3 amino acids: CSAPQAAGGSEQYF. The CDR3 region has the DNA TGCAGTGCTCCCCAGGCGGCGGGCGGTTCCGAGCAGTACTTC.

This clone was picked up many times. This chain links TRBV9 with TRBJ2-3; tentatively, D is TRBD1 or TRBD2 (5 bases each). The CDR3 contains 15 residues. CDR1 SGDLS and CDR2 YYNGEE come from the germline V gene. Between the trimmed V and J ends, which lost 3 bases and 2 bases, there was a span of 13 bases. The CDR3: CASSGGTLLTDTQYF. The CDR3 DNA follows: TGTGCCAGCAGCGGGGGGACCCTACTCACAGATACGCAGTATTTT.

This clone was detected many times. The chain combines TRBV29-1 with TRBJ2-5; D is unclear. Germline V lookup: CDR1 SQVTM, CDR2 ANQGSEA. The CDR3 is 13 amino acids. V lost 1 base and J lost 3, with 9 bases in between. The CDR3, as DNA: TGCAGCGTTGAAGGAGTTTCTAAAGAGACCCAGTACTTC. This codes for CSVEGVSKETQYF.

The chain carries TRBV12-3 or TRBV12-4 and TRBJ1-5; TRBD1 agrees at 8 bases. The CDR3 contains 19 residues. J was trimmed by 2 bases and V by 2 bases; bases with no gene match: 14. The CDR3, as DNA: TGTGCCAGCAGTTTACTCCCACTAGGACAGGGTCATGGCAATCAGCCCCAGCATTTT. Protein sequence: CASSLLPLGQGHGNQPQHF.